This entry features one T cell receptor beta chain sequence. The record originates from a study of blood T cell repertoires in COVID-19. Study information: Samples came from the United States, Italy and Spain, spanning acute and convalescent COVID-19. The analysed material was cDNA or gDNA that came from T cells, B-cell-depleted T cells, or PBMCs.

Methods used by the authors: How many nucleated cells were present was estimated from reference gene primer amplification. Clones were sequenced by immunoSEQ multiplex PCR, and TCRdb holds only the in-frame ones, with some missing. V and J calls plus clone size are reproduced from that table; the DNA served to infer D and trimming. Of approximately 340,000 clones listed, around 83% were seen once; the top ten hold about 2.7%. Trimming removed 4 bases from V and 8 bases from J, with 9 bases in between. Germline assignment: CDR1 MNHEY and CDR2 SVGAGI. The CDR3 is 12 amino acids. The sequence was collected from a young man with active or convalescent COVID-19. The chain carries TRBV6-5 and TRBJ1-3; D may be TRBD1 (5 bases). Specimen: peripheral blood. In DNA, the CDR3 is TGTGCCAGCAGTTTCCTAGGGGACACCATATATTTT. This translates into CASSFLGDTIYF.